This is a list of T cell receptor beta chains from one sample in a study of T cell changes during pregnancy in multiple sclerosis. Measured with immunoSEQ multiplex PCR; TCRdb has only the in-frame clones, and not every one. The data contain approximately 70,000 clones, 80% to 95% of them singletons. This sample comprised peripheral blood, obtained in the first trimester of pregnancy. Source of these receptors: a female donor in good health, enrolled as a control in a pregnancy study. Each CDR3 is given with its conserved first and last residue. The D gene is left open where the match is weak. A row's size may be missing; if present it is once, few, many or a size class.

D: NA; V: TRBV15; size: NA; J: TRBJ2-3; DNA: TGTGCCACCAGCAGAACCCCAGCGGACGTAGATACGCAGTATTTT; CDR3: CATSRTPADVDTQYF
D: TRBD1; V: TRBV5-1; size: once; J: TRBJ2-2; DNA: TGCGCCAGCAGCTTTGGACAGGCCTCGCGGACCGGGGAGCTGTTTTTT; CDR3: CASSFGQASRTGELFF
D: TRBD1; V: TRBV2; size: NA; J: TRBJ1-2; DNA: TGTGCCAGCAGTTTACAGGGGAGTAACTATGGCTACACCTTC; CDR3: CASSLQGSNYGYTF
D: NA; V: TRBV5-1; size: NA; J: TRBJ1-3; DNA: TGCGCCAGCAGCTTGCCACTAGACTCTGGAAACACCATATATTTT; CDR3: CASSLPLDSGNTIYF
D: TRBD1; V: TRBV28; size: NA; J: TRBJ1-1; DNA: TGTGCCAGCAGTTCCGGGACAGGGTATATGAACACTGAAGCTTTCTTT; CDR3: CASSSGTGYMNTEAFF
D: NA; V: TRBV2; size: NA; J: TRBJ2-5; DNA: TGTGCCAGCAGACCACAGGGCTTGCAAGAGACCCAGTACTTC; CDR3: CASRPQGLQETQYF
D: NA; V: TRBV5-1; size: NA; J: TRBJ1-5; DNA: TGCGCCAGCAGCTTGGACGCAGGGGTTGATCAGCCCCAGCATTTT; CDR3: CASSLDAGVDQPQHF
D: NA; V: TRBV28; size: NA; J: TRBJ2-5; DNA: TGTGCCAGCAGTTTATCCCCTATAGAGACCCAGTACTTC; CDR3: CASSLSPIETQYF
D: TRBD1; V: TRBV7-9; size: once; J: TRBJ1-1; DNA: TGTGCCAGCAGCCAGGACAGGGGAAGGTTTGCGGACACTGAAGCTTTCTTT; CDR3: CASSQDRGRFADTEAFF
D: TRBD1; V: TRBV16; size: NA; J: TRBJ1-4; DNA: TGTGCCAGCAGCCAATCTACGTTCAGGGGGAATGAAAAACTGTTTTTT; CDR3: CASSQSTFRGNEKLFF
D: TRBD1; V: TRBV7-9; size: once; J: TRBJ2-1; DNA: TGTGCCAGCAGCTTAGGCAGCGGGACAGGGGGCTTAGGGCAGTTCTTC; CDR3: CASSLGSGTGGLGQFF
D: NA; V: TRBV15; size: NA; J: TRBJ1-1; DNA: TGTGCCACCAGCGGGGGGGGGAAAGGGCGCGCTGAAGCTTTCTTT; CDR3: CATSGGGKGRAEAFF
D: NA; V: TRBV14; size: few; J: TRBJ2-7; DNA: TGTGCCAGCAGCCGACTCCTGAGCTCCTACGAGCAGTACTTC; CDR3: CASSRLLSSYEQYF
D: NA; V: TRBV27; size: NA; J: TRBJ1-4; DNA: TGTGCCAGCAGTCCTACTCAGGGTAATGAAAAACTGTTTTTT; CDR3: CASSPTQGNEKLFF
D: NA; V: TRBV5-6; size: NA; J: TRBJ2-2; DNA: TGTGCCAGCAGCTTGGAACTATACTTTAACACCGGGGAGCTGTTTTTT; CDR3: CASSLELYFNTGELFF
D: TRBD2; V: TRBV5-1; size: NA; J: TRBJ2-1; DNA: TGCGCCAGCAGACTGGTTCTAGCGGGGGACAATGAGCAGTTCTTC; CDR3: CASRLVLAGDNEQFF
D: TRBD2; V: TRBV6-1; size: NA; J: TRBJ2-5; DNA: TGTGCCAGCAGTGTATTAGCGGGAGGAGGAGAGACCCAGTACTTC; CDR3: CASSVLAGGGETQYF
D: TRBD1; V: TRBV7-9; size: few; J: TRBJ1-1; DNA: TGTGCCAGCAGGGGACAGGATAACACTGAAGCTTTCTTT; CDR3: CASRGQDNTEAFF
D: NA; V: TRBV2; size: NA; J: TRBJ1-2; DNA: TGTGCCAGCAGTGGGGGCCCGGGTGGCTACACCTTC; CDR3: CASSGGPGGYTF
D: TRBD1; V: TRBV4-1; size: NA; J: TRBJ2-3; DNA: TGCGCCAGCAGCCGAACAGGGGGCGGGCAAGTGGATACGCAGTATTTT; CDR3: CASSRTGGGQVDTQYF
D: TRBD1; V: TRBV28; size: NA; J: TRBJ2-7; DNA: TGTGCCAGCAGCCCTCCGGACAGGGGGCCTTCCTACGAGCAGTACTTC; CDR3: CASSPPDRGPSYEQYF
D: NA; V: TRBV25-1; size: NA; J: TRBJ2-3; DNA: TGTGCCAGCAGTGAATGGCTAGGAGATACGCAGTATTTT; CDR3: CASSEWLGDTQYF
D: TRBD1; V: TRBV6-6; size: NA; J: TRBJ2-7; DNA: TGTGCCAGCAGTTACTCATACAGGGGGTACGAGCAGTACTTC; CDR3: CASSYSYRGYEQYF
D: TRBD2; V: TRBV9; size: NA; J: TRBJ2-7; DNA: TGTGCCAGCAGTCCCGGACTAGCGCGGGTCAGGGAGCAGTACTTC; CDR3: CASSPGLARVREQYF
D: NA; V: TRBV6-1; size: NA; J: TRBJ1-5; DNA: TGTGCCAGCATACTCAGGGATCAGCCCCAGCATTTT; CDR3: CASILRDQPQHF
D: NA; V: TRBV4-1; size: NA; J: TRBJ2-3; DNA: TGCGCCAGCAGCCAAGATATCGGATTTTTCGGTCGTAGCGGAAGTAGCACAGATACGCAGTATTTT; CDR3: CASSQDIGFFGRSGSSTDTQYF